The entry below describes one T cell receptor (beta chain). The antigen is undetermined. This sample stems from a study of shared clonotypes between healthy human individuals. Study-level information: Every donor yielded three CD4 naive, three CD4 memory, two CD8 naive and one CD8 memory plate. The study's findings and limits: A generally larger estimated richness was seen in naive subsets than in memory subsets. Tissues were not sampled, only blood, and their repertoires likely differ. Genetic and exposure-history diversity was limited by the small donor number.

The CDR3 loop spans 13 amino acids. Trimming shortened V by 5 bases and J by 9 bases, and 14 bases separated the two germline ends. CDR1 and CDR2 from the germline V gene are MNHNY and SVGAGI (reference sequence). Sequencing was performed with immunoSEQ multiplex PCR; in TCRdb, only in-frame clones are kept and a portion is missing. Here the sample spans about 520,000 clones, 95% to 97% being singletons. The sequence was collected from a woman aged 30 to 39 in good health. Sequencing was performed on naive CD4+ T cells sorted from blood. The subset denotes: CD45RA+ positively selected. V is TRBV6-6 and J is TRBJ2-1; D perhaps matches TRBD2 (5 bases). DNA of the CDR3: TGTGCCAGCAGTAGAGGGATGGGCGGTGAGCAGTTCTTC. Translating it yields CASSRGMGGEQFF.